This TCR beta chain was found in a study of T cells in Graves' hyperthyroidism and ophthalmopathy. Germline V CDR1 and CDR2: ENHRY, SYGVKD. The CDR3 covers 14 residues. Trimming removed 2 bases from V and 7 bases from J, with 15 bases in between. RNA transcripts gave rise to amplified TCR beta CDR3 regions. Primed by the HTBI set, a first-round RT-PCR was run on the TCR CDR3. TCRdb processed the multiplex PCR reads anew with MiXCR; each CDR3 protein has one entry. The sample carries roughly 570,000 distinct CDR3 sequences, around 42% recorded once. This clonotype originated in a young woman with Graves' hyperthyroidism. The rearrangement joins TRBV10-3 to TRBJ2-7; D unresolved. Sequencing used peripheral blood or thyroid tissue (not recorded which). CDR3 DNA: TGTGCCATCAGTGAGCCCAACTCGGGCGATGAGCAGTACTTC. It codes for CAISEPNSGDEQYF.